The 32 T cell receptor beta chains reported below all come from one sample, sequenced in a study of T cell repertoires in cytomegalovirus infection. TCRdb recomputed calls from the reads with MiXCR, one row per CDR3 protein. The data show 200,000 to 250,000 distinct CDR3 sequences, approximately 7% seen once. The sample comprised PBMCs. The receptor set was obtained from a human donor in good health (CMV status not recorded). Some clones in this sample may be carry-over from other donors' samples.

This clonotype has at least ten counts. V is TRBV12-3 or TRBV12-4 and J is TRBJ1-3; TRBD1 aligns across 8 bases. This CDR3 region has 13 residues. V trimming: 8 bases; J trimming: 2 bases; junction bases outside the gene matches: 2. In nucleotides, the CDR3 is TGTGCCAGCGTCAGGGGGCCTGGAAACACCATATATTTT. Its translation: CASVRGPGNTIYF.

This clonotype was observed many times. The gene calls are TRBV28 and TRBJ1-4; tentatively, D is TRBD1 (5 bases). CDR3 length equals 14 residues. Trimming removed 10 bases at V and 7 bases at J, with 19 bases between. Germline CDR1 reads MDHEN; CDR2 reads SYDVKM. The CDR3 sequence is CAISRLGPGEKLFF. CDR3 coding DNA: TGTGCCATCTCAAGGTTGGGGCCAGGTGAAAAACTGTTTTTT.

Ten or more counts support this clonotype. The chain has TRBV12-3 or TRBV12-4 and TRBJ1-6, with 8 bases lining up with TRBD1. The CDR3 consists of 14 residues. Trimming removed 7 bases from V and 7 bases from J; junction bases left unmatched: 6. The CDR3 nucleotides are TGTGCCAGCACCTGGACAGGGCCAAATTCACCCCTCCACTTT. Amino acid sequence: CASTWTGPNSPLHF.

This clonotype was seen many times. CDR3 amino acids: CASSIGSGYEQFF. CDR3 bases: TGTGCCAGCAGCATTGGGTCCGGGTATGAGCAGTTCTTC. The J gene is TRBJ2-1, the V gene TRBV7-2; D is undetermined. Germline V CDR1 and CDR2: SGHTA, FQGNSA. The germline V and J ends were trimmed by 5 bases and 8 bases, with 13 bases remaining between them. The CDR3 runs to 13 residues.

There are many counts of this clonotype. This rearrangement joins TRBV12-3 or TRBV12-4 to TRBJ1-1; no definite D call. The CDR3 is 13 amino acids. The ends were cut back, 2 bases at V and 1 base at J, with 5 bases in the middle. The CDR3 is CASSLYANTEAFF. In DNA, the CDR3 is TGTGCCAGCAGTTTATACGCGAACACTGAAGCTTTCTTT.

This clonotype appeared many times. This chain connects TRBV19 to TRBJ2-3, with D unclear. The V end lost 5 bases, the J end lost 0 bases, and 6 bases lay between the germline ends. The CDR3 runs 13 residues. Germline V gene lookup returns CDR1 LNHDA and CDR2 SQIVND (reference sequence). CDR3 region: CASSQGSTDTQYF. CDR3 DNA sequence: TGTGCCAGTAGTCAAGGGAGCACAGATACGCAGTATTTT.

The table lists this clonotype with many counts. J is TRBJ1-1 and V is TRBV3-1, with D unresolved. The length of the CDR3 is 15 residues. V was clipped by 4 bases and J by 1 base, with 13 bases between them. The germline V gene encodes CDR1 LGHDT and CDR2 YNNKEL (reference sequence). CDR3 DNA: TGTGCCAGCAGCCGAGCTCGGGCCGCGAACACTGAAGCTTTCTTT. Translating it yields CASSRARAANTEAFF. Full variable domain (missing parts from reference TRBV3-1 and TRBJ1-1): DTAVSQTPKYLVTQMGNDKSIKCEQNLGHDTMYWYKQDSKKFLKIMFSYNNKELIINETVPNRFSPKSPDKAHLNLHINSLELGDSAVYFCASSRARAANTEAFFGQGTRLTVV.

The chain has TRBV2 and TRBJ2-7; 7 bases fit TRBD1. The V gene's germline CDR1 is SNHLY and CDR2 FYNNEI. The ends lost 6 bases at V and 1 base at J; junction bases unmatched: 9. The CDR3 length is 15 residues. The CDR3 is CASSQLQGTSYEQYF. CDR3 nucleotides: TGTGCCAGCAGCCAACTACAGGGGACGTCCTACGAGCAGTACTTC.

The rearrangement uses TRBV28 and TRBJ1-1, with D perhaps matching TRBD1 (5 bases). CDR1 MDHEN and CDR2 SYDVKM come from the germline V gene. The V gene lost 3 bases and the J gene lost 4 bases, with 12 bases spanning the gap. The CDR3 loop spans 14 amino acids. CDR3 in DNA: TGTGCCAGCAGTTTCGCGGGGCTGGGCACTGAAGCTTTCTTT. Translating gives CASSFAGLGTEAFF.

This clonotype was seen ten or more times. The chain combines TRBV5-1 with TRBJ2-1, with 7 positions matching TRBD1. The CDR3 consists of 17 residues. The germline V gene encodes CDR1 SGHRS and CDR2 YFSETQ. Trimming took 0 bases from V and 1 from J; bases not matched to a gene: 7. CDR3 protein: CASSLVRGTASYNEQFF. Written as DNA, the CDR3 is TGCGCCAGCAGCTTGGTTCGTGGGACAGCTTCCTACAATGAGCAGTTCTTC. The complete variable domain, with remaining parts taken from reference TRBV5-1 and TRBJ2-1, reads KAGVTQTPRYLIKTRGQQVTLSCSPISGHRSVSWYQQTPGQGLQFLFEYFSETQRNKGNFPGRFSGRQFSNSRSEMNVSTLELGDSALYLCASSLVRGTASYNEQFFGPGTRLTVL.

The table lists this clonotype with many counts. The rearrangement links TRBV29-1 to TRBJ2-3; D assignment may be TRBD1 or TRBD2 (5 bases each). V lost 5 bases and J 11 bases, leaving 17 bases between the germline ends. The V gene's germline CDR1 is SQVTM and CDR2 ANQGSEA. The CDR3 contains 12 residues. As DNA, the CDR3 is TGCAGCGTTATCGGGACGGCCCTCGGGCAGTATTTT. Its protein is CSVIGTALGQYF.

The table lists this clonotype with many counts. V and J are TRBV9 and TRBJ1-1; no clear D. The CDR3 runs to 14 residues. Trimming left V 3 bases short and J 0 bases short, with 9 bases between. From germline, CDR1 is SGDLS and CDR2 YYNGEE. The CDR3 DNA sequence: TGTGCCAGCAGCGGTGGACGGATGAACACTGAAGCTTTCTTT. This encodes CASSGGRMNTEAFF.

This clonotype was detected many times. The chain recombines TRBV20-1 with TRBJ1-5; D possibly corresponds to TRBD1 (6 bases). CDR3 length: 14 residues. The germline V gene has CDR1 DFQATT and CDR2 SNEGSKA (reference sequence). The V and J ends lost 6 bases and 3 bases respectively, with 15 bases between them. The CDR3 sequence is CSAGGADLNQPQHF. The CDR3 bases are TGCAGTGCCGGGGGGGCGGACCTCAATCAGCCCCAGCATTTT.

Ten or more counts support this clonotype. This chain uses TRBV3-1 with TRBJ1-5; D is uncertain. Deletions cut 0 bases from V and 11 bases from J, with 11 bases between. Germline values: CDR1 LGHDT, CDR2 YNNKEL (reference sequence). The CDR3 is 13 amino acids. The DNA for the CDR3 is TGTGCCAGCAGCCAAGATTCCGGACGCGCCCAGCATTTT. Translated: CASSQDSGRAQHF.

This clonotype was recorded at least ten times. This chain links TRBV7-9 with TRBJ1-1; TRBD1 might be the D (5 bases). Germline lookup yields CDR1 SEHNR and CDR2 FQNEAQ (reference sequence). CDR3 length: 15 amino acids. Deletions cut 3 bases from V and 5 bases from J, with 16 bases between. CDR3 loop: CASSFAGARTTEAFF. The DNA of the CDR3 is TGTGCCAGCAGCTTTGCCGGGGCACGGACAACTGAAGCTTTCTTT.

There are many counts of this clonotype. This chain connects TRBV4-1 to TRBJ2-2; unclear D gene. The germline CDR1 and CDR2 sequences are MGHRA and YSYEKL. The CDR3 sequence is 18 residues long. Trimming removed 3 bases from V and 1 base from J, with 18 bases in between. The CDR3 nucleotides read TGCGCCAGCAGCCACGCCATGGGAAGAGCTAAGAACACCGGGGAGCTGTTTTTT. Its protein product is CASSHAMGRAKNTGELFF.

The table lists this clonotype with many counts. The chain is built from TRBV7-2 and TRBJ2-5; D ambiguous. The CDR3 contains 13 residues. CDR1 and CDR2 (germline): SGHTA, FQGNSA. The V and J ends lost 2 bases and 5 bases respectively, with 9 bases between them. The CDR3 coding sequence is TGTGCCAGCAGCTTAACCTCGGTGGAGACCCAGTACTTC. It encodes CASSLTSVETQYF.

This rearrangement joins TRBV7-9 to TRBJ2-2, with D tentatively TRBD1 or TRBD2 (5 bases each). Germline V gene lookup returns CDR1 SEHNR and CDR2 FQNEAQ (reference sequence). The CDR3 spans 16 residues. V was cut by 2 bases and J by 3 bases, with 13 bases left in between. Here the CDR3 DNA reads TGTGCCAGCAGCTTAAAGGTCGGGGCCTACACCGGGGAGCTGTTTTTT. Protein: CASSLKVGAYTGELFF.

This clonotype was detected many times. J is TRBJ2-1 and V is TRBV12-3 or TRBV12-4; 7 bases match TRBD2. This CDR3 has 15 amino acids. Unmatched junction bases numbered 9, after V lost 3 bases and J lost 7 bases. This CDR3 is CASSLRTSNSNEQFF. The CDR3 DNA sequence: TGTGCCAGCAGTTTGAGGACTAGTAATAGTAATGAGCAGTTCTTC.

This clonotype was seen ten or more times. The CDR3 DNA reads TGTGCCAGCAGCTTAGGGAGACCGGGGGGGTACTACAATGAGCAGTTCTTC. Its protein product is CASSLGRPGGYYNEQFF. The chain couples TRBV7-2 to TRBJ2-1; 8 nucleotides align to TRBD2. The CDR3 is 17 residues long. Germline V CDR1 and CDR2: SGHTA, FQGNSA. Trimming at V came to 1 base and at J to 3 bases, leaving 8 bases not matched to a gene.

This clonotype was detected many times. This sequence joins TRBV4-1 and TRBJ2-3; D remains ambiguous. Germline V gene lookup returns CDR1 MGHRA and CDR2 YSYEKL. V was clipped by 3 bases and J by 4 bases, with 11 bases between them. The CDR3 is 14 residues long. The CDR3: CASSQYPGPDTQYF. CDR3 nucleotide sequence: TGCGCCAGCAGCCAGTACCCGGGCCCAGATACGCAGTATTTT.

This clonotype occurred many times. This chain joins TRBV2 and TRBJ1-2; 8 bases fit TRBD1. The CDR3 has 13 amino acids. Per the germline V gene, CDR1 is SNHLY and CDR2 is FYNNEI. V was clipped by 4 bases and J by 4 bases; unmatched bases: 2. CDR3 residues: CASSGGQAYGYTF. The CDR3 region has the DNA TGTGCCAGCAGTGGGGGACAGGCCTATGGCTACACCTTC.

This clonotype has at least ten counts. The rearrangement joins TRBV4-1 to TRBJ2-7; the D gene is possibly TRBD1 (5 bases). Trimming shortened V by 1 base and J by 1 base, and 11 bases separated the two germline ends. CDR1 is MGHRA and CDR2 is YSYEKL in the germline V gene. CDR3 length: 15 residues. The CDR3: CASSQGTTASYEQYF. In nucleotides, the CDR3 is TGCGCCAGCAGCCAAGGTACGACAGCTTCCTACGAGCAGTACTTC.

The table lists this clonotype with a few counts. The chain uses TRBV6-2 or TRBV6-3 and TRBJ1-1; no clear D gene. V shed 5 bases and J shed 3 bases, with 16 bases lying between them. Germline assignment: CDR1 MNHEY and CDR2 SVGEGT. The CDR3 runs 15 residues. CDR3 region: CASSLRDGRYTEAFF. In DNA form, the CDR3 reads TGTGCCAGCAGTCTCCGAGACGGGAGGTACACTGAAGCTTTCTTT.

This clonotype has at least ten counts. The rearrangement links TRBV4-3 to TRBJ2-5; the D call may be TRBD1 or TRBD2 (5 bases each). CDR3 size: 15 residues. V lost 0 bases and J 1 base, leaving 9 bases between the germline ends. Germline CDR1 reads LGHNA; CDR2 reads YSLEER. This CDR3 reads CASSQDRGAQETQYF. CDR3 sequence (DNA): TGCGCCAGCAGCCAAGACCGAGGGGCCCAAGAGACCCAGTACTTC.

This clonotype was counted at least ten times. This chain uses TRBV20-1 with TRBJ2-7, with 7 bases aligning to TRBD1. This CDR3 region has 15 residues. Germline V lookup: CDR1 DFQATT, CDR2 SNEGSKA (reference sequence). J gave up 3 bases and V 2 bases, and 10 bases lay outside the gene matches. DNA of the CDR3: TGCAGTGCTAGATTAAGACAGGGCTTTTTCTACGAGCAGTACTTC. Translation gives CSARLRQGFFYEQYF.

This clonotype was found many times. The J gene is TRBJ2-7, the V gene TRBV30; D is undetermined. This CDR3 is built from 12 residues. CDR1 GTSNPN and CDR2 SVGIG come from the germline V gene (reference sequence). Trimming shortened V by 0 bases and J by 2 bases, and 5 bases separated the two germline ends. As DNA, the CDR3 is TGTGCCTGGAGTGTAGGACCCTACGAGCAGTACTTC. This encodes CAWSVGPYEQYF.

At least ten counts were recorded for this clonotype. The V call is TRBV11-2, the J call TRBJ2-5, with a tentative D call TRBD1 (5 bases). The CDR3 is made up of 12 amino acids. Trimming left V 4 bases short and J 4 bases short, with 7 bases between. Germline V gene lookup returns CDR1 SGHAT and CDR2 FQNNGV. The CDR3 region is CASSSQGETQYF. The DNA of the CDR3 is TGTGCCAGCAGCTCTCAGGGAGAGACCCAGTACTTC. Filled out from reference TRBV11-2 and TRBJ2-5, the complete variable domain reads EAGVAQSPRYKIIEKRQSVAFWCNPISGHATLYWYQQILGQGPKLLIQFQNNGVVDDSQLPKDRFSAERLKGVDSTLKIQPAKLEDSAVYLCASSSQGETQYFGPGTRLLVL.

This chain links TRBV20-1 with TRBJ1-1; the match to TRBD1 covers 10 bases. V lost 4 bases to trimming and J lost 4 bases; unmatched junction nucleotides: 6. There are 14 residues in the CDR3. Germline CDR1 reads DFQATT; CDR2 reads SNEGSKA (reference sequence). The CDR3 region is CSAKDRGRVTEAFF. CDR3 nucleotide sequence: TGCAGTGCTAAAGACAGGGGGCGAGTCACTGAAGCTTTCTTT.

At least ten counts were recorded for this clonotype. The rearrangement uses TRBV7-9 and TRBJ2-4; D possibly corresponds to TRBD2 (5 bases). Trimming took 3 bases from V and 5 from J, leaving 8 bases between them. This CDR3 is built from 13 residues. From germline, CDR1 is SEHNR and CDR2 FQNEAQ (reference sequence). DNA of the CDR3: TGTGCCAGCAGCTTGAACGGGGAAAACATTCAGTACTTC. Its translation: CASSLNGENIQYF.

This clonotype was observed at least ten times. The rearrangement links TRBV14 to TRBJ1-1; D gene unclear. Germline V gene sequence: CDR1 SGHDN, CDR2 FVKESK. The CDR3 is 16 amino acids. Trimming took 1 base from V and 0 from J, leaving 12 bases between them. CDR3 nucleotide sequence: TGTGCCAGCAGCCAAGTTCGCCCAAGTATGAACACTGAAGCTTTCTTT. It translates to CASSQVRPSMNTEAFF.

This clonotype was seen many times. V gene TRBV6-6 combines with J gene TRBJ2-4, with D possibly being TRBD2 (5 bases). Germline-derived CDR1 and CDR2 are MNHNY and SVGAGI (reference sequence). This CDR3 contains 14 residues. The ends were cut back, 5 bases at V and 9 bases at J, with 17 bases in the middle. CDR3 amino acids: CASSKPGSSSIQYF. The DNA of the CDR3 is TGTGCCAGCAGTAAACCGGGATCTTCGAGCATTCAGTACTTC.